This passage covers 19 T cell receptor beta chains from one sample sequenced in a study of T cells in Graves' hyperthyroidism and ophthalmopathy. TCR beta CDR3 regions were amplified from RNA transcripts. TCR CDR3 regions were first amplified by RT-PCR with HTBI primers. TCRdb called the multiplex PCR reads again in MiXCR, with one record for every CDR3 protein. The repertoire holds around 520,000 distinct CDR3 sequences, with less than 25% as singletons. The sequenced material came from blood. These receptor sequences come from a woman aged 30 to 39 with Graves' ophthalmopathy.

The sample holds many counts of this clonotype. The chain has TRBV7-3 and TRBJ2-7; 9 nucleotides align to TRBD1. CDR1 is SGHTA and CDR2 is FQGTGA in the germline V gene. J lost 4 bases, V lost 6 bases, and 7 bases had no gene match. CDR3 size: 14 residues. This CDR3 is CASSVDRGSYEQYF. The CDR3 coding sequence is TGTGCCAGCAGTGTGGACAGGGGTTCGTACGAGCAGTACTTC.

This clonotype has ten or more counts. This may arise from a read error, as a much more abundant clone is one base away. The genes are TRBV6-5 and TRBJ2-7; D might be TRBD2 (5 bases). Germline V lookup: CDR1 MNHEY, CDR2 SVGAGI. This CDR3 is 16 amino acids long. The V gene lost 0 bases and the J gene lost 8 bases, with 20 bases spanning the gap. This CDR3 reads CASSYSLRDFLSKQYF. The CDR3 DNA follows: TGTGCCAGCAGTTACTCGTTGAGGGATTTTCTTTCCAAGCAGTACTTC.

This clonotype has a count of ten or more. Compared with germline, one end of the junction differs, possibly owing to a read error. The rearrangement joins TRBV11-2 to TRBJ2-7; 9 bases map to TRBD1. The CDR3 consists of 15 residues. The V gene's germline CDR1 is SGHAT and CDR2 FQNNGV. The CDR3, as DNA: TGTGCCAGCAGATTAGGACAGGGGACTTCCTACGAGCAGTACTTC. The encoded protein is CASRLGQGTSYEQYF. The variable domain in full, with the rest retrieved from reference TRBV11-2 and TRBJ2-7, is EAGVAQSPRYKIIEKRQSVAFWCNPISGHATLYWYQQILGQGPKLLIQFQNNGVVDDSQLPKDRFSAERLKGVDSTLKIQPAKLEDSAVYLCASRLGQGTSYEQYFGPGTRLTVT.

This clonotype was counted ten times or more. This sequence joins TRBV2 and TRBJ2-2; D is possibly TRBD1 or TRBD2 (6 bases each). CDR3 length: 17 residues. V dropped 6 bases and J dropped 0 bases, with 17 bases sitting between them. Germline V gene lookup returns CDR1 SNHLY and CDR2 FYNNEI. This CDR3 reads CASRAHHGGTNTGELFF. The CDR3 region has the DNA TGTGCCAGCAGGGCCCACCACGGGGGCACGAACACCGGGGAGCTGTTTTTT.

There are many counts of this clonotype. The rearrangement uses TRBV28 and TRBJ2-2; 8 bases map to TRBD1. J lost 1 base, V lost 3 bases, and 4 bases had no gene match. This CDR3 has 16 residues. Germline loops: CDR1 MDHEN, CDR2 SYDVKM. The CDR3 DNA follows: TGTGCCAGCAGTTTTGGCAGGGGGCAGAACACCGGGGAGCTGTTTTTT. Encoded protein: CASSFGRGQNTGELFF.

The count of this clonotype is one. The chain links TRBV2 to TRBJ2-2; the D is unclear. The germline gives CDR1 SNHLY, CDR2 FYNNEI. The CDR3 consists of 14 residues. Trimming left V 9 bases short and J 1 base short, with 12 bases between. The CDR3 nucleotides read TGTGCCAGTACCCGTGGGAAGAACACCGGGGAGCTGTTTTTT. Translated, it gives CASTRGKNTGELFF.

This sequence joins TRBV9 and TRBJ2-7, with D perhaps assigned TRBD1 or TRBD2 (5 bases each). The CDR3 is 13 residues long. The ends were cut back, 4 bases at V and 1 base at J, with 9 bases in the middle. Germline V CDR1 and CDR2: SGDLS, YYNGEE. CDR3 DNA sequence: TGTGCCAGCAGCAGGGACCAATCCTACGAGCAGTACTTC. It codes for CASSRDQSYEQYF.

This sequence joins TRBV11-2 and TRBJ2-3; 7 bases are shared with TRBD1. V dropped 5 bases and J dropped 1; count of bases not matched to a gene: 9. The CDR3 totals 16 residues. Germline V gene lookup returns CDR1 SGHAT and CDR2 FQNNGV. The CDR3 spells CASSPTTGARTDTQYF. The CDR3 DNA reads TGTGCCAGCAGCCCCACCACAGGGGCCCGCACAGATACGCAGTATTTT.

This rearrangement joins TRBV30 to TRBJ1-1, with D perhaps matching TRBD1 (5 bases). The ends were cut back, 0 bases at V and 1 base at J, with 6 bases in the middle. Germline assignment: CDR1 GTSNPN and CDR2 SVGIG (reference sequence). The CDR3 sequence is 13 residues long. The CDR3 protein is CAWSVGGNTEAFF. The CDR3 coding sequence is TGTGCCTGGAGTGTGGGGGGGAACACTGAAGCTTTCTTT.

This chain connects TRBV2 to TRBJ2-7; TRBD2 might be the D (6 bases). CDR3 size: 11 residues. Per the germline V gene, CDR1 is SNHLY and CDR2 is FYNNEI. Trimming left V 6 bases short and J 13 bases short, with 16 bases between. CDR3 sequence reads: CASRNGGFEYF. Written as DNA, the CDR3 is TGTGCCAGCAGGAACGGAGGGTTCGAATACTTC.

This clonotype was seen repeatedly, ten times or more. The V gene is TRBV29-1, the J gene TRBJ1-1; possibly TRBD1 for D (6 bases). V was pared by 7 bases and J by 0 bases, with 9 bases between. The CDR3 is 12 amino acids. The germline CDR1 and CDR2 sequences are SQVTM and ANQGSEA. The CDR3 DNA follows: TGCAGCGCGACAGGACTGAACACTGAAGCTTTCTTT. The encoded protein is CSATGLNTEAFF.

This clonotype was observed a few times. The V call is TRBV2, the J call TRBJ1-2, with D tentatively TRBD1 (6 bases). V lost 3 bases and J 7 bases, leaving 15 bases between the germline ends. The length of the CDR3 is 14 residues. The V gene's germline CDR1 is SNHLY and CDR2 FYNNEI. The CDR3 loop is CASSETDRSGGYTF. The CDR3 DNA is TGTGCCAGCAGTGAGACCGACAGGAGCGGTGGCTACACCTTC.

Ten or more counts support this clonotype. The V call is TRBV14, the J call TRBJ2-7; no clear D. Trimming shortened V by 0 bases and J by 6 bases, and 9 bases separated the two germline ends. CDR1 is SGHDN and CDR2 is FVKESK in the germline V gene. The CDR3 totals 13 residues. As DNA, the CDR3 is TGTGCCAGCAGCCAAGATCTGAGATCCGAGCAGTACTTC. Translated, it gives CASSQDLRSEQYF.

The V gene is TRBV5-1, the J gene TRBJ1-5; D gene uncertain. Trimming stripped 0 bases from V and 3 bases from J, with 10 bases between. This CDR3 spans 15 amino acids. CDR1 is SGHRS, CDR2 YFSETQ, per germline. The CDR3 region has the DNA TGCGCCAGCAGCTTGGACACCAGTCCCAATCAGCCCCAGCATTTT. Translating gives CASSLDTSPNQPQHF. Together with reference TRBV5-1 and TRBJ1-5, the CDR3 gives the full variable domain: KAGVTQTPRYLIKTRGQQVTLSCSPISGHRSVSWYQQTPGQGLQFLFEYFSETQRNKGNFPGRFSGRQFSNSRSEMNVSTLELGDSALYLCASSLDTSPNQPQHFGDGTRLSIL.

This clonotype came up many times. The CDR3 protein is CASSLAGTDLYGYTF. The CDR3, as DNA: TGCGCCAGCAGCTTGGCCGGGACAGACCTCTATGGCTACACCTTC. The J gene is TRBJ1-2, the V gene TRBV5-1; 7 bases are a match to TRBD1. The CDR3 runs to 15 residues. Germline V lookup: CDR1 SGHRS, CDR2 YFSETQ. Trimming at V came to 0 bases and at J to 4 bases, leaving 6 bases not matched to a gene.

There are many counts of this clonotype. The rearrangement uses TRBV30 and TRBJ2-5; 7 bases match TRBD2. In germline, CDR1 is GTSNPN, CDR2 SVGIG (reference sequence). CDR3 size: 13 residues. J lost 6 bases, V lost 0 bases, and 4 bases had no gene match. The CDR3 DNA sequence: TGTGCCTGGAGTGTCGTGGGGGGGAAGACCCAGTACTTC. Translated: CAWSVVGGKTQYF.

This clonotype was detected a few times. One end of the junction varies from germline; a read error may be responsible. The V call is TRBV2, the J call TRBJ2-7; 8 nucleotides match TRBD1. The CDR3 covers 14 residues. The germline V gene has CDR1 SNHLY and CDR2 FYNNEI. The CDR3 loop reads CASREDRGPYEQYF. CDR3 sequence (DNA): TGTGCCAGCAGGGAAGACAGGGGTCCCTACGAGCAGTACTTC.

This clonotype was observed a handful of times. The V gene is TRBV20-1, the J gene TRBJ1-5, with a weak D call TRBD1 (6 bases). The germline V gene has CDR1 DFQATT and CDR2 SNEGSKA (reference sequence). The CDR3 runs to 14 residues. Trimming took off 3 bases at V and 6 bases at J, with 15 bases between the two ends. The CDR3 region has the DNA TGCAGTGCTAGTGAGCCCGGGACAATTCAGCCCCAGCATTTT. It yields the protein CSASEPGTIQPQHF.

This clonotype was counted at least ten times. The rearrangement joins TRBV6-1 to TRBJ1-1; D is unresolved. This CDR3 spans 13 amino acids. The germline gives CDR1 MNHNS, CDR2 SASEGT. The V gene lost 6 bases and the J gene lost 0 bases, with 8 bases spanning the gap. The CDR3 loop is CASSIQVNTEAFF. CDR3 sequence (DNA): TGTGCCAGCAGCATTCAGGTGAACACTGAAGCTTTCTTT.